This T cell receptor beta chain was sequenced in a study of PD-L1 blockade in urothelial cancer. Study summary: Most patients, about nine tenths of the roughly 30, were males with bladder-origin cancer. After treatment start, blood was analyzed at 3 weeks (second dose) and at 6 weeks.

Looked up from germline, CDR1 is SGHRS and CDR2 is YFSETQ. Trimming took 2 bases from V and 4 from J; bases not matched to a gene: 8. The CDR3 extends over 17 amino acids. The assay was immunoSEQ multiplex PCR, and TCRdb's table has in-frame clones only and misses some. The sample contains tens of thousands of clones, 91% of which appear only once. Sample time point: peripheral blood 6 weeks after treatment start. This TCR derives from a man in his 70s with urothelial cancer. The V call is TRBV5-1, the J call TRBJ2-1; 11 nucleotides match TRBD1. The sequencing used PBMCs, collected around atezolizumab (anti-PD-L1) treatment. CDR3 sequence: CASSFTTGTGGYNEQFF. In DNA form, the CDR3 reads TGCGCCAGCAGCTTTACGACCGGGACAGGGGGTTACAATGAGCAGTTCTTC.